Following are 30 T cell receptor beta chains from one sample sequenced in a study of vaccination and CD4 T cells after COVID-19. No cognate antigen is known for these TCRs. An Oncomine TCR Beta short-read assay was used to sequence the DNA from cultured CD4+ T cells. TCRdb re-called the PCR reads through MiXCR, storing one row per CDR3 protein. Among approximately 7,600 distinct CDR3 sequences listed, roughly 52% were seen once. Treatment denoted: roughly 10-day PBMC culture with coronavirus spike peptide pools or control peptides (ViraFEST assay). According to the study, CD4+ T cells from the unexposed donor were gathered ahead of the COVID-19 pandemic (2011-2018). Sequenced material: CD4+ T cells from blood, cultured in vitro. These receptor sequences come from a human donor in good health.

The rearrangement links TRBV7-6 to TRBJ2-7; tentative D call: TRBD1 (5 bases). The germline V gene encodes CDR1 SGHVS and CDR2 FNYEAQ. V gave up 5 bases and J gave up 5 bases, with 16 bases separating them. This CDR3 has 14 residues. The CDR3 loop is CASSQTATFDEQYF. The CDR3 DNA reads TGTGCCAGCAGCCAGACAGCGACGTTCGACGAGCAGTACTTC.

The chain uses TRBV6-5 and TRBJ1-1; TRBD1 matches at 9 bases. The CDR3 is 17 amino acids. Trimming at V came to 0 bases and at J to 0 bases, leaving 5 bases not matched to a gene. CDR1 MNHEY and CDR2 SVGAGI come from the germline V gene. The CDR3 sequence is CASSYSPGTGMNTEAFF. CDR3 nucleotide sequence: TGTGCCAGCAGTTACTCTCCCGGGACAGGGATGAACACTGAAGCTTTCTTT.

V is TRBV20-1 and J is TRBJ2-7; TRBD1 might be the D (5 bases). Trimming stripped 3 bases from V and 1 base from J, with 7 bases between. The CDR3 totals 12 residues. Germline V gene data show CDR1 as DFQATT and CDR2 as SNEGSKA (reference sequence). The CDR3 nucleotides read TGCAGTGCTAGTGGGGCGTCCTACGAGCAGTACTTC. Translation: CSASGASYEQYF.

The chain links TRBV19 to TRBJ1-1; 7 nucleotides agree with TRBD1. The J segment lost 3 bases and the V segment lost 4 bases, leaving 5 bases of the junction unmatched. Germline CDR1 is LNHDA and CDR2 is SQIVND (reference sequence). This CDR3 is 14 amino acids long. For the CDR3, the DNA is TGTGCCAGTAGTAGCCTCGGGACAGACACTGAAGCTTTCTTT. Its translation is CASSSLGTDTEAFF.

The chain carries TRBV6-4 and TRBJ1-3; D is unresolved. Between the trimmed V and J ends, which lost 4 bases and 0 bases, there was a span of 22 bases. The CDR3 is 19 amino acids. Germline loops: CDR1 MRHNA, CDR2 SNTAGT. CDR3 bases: TGTGCCAGCAGTGTTAATACCAGACCCCCAATGTCCTCTGGAAACACCATATATTTT. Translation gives CASSVNTRPPMSSGNTIYF.

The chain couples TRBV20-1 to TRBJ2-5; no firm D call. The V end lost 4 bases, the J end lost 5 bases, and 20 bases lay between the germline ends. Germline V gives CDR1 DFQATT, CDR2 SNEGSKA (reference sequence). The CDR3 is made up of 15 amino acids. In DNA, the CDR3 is TGCAGTGCTACGAGAAGTCTGACACGCCGGGAGACCCAGTACTTC. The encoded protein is CSATRSLTRRETQYF.

The CDR3 sequence: CASASGQAGQPQHF. As DNA, the CDR3 is TGTGCCAGCGCGTCCGGACAGGCAGGTCAGCCCCAGCATTTT. J is TRBJ1-5 and V is TRBV2; 7 bases match TRBD1. V lost 8 bases to trimming and J lost 6 bases; unmatched junction nucleotides: 10. This CDR3 region has 14 residues. The V gene's germline CDR1 is SNHLY and CDR2 FYNNEI. Together with reference TRBV2 and TRBJ1-5, the CDR3 gives the full variable domain: EPEVTQTPSHQVTQMGQEVILRCVPISNHLYFYWYRQILGQKVEFLVSFYNNEISEKSEIFDDQFSVERPDGSNFTLKIRSTKLEDSAMYFCASASGQAGQPQHFGDGTRLSIL.

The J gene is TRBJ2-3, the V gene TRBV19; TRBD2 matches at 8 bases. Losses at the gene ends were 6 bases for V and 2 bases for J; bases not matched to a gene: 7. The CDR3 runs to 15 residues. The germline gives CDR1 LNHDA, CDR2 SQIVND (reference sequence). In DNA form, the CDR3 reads TGTGCCAGTAGCCTAAGGACTAGCAACACAGATACGCAGTATTTT. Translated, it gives CASSLRTSNTDTQYF.

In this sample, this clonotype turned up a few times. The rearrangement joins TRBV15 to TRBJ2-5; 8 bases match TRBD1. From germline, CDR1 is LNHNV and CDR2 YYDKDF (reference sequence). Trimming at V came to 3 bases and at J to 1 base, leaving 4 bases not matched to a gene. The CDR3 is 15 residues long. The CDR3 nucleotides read TGTGCCACCAGCAGTGGACAGGGACCCCAAGAGACCCAGTACTTC. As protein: CATSSGQGPQETQYF.

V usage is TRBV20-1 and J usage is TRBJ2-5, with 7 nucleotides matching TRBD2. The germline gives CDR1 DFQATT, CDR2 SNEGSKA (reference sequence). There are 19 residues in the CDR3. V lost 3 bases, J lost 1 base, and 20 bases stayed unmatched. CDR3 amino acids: CSASRWEVAGQSLQETQYF. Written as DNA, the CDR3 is TGCAGTGCTAGCCGATGGGAGGTAGCGGGCCAATCGCTCCAAGAGACCCAGTACTTC.

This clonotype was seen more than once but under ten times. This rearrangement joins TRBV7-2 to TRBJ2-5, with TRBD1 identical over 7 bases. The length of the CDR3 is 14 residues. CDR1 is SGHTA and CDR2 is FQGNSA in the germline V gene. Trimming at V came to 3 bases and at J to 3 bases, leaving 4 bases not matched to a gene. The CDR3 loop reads CASSFRDREETQYF. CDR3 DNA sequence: TGTGCCAGCAGCTTTCGCGACAGGGAAGAGACCCAGTACTTC.

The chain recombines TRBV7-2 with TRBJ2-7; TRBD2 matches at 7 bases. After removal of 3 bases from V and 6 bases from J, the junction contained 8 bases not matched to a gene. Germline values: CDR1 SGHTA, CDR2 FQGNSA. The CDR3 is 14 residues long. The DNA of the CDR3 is TGTGCCAGCAGCTTTTACGGGACTAACCGCGAGCAGTACTTC. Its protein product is CASSFYGTNREQYF.

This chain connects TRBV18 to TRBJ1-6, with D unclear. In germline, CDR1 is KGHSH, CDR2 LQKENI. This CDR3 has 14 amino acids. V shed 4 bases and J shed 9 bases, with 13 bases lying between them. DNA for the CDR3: TGTGCCAGCTCACTCCCCGGGTGGGGTTCACCCCTCCACTTT. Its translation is CASSLPGWGSPLHF.

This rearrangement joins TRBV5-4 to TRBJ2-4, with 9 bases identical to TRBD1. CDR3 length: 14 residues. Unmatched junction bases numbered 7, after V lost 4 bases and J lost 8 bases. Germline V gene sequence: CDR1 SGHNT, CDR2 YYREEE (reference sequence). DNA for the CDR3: TGTGCCAGCAGCGTGGGACAGGGAGGGGACATTCAGTACTTC. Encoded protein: CASSVGQGGDIQYF. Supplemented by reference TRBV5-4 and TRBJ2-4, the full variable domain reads ETGVTQSPTHLIKTRGQQVTLRCSSQSGHNTVSWYQQALGQGPQFIFQYYREEENGRGNFPPRFSGLQFPNYSSELNVNALELDDSALYLCASSVGQGGDIQYFGAGTRLSVL.

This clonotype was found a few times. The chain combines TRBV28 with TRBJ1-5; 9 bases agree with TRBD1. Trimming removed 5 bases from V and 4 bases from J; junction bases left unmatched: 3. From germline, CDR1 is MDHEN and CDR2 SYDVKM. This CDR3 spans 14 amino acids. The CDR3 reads CASSAGQGNQPQHF. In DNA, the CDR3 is TGTGCCAGCAGTGCCGGACAGGGGAATCAGCCCCAGCATTTT.

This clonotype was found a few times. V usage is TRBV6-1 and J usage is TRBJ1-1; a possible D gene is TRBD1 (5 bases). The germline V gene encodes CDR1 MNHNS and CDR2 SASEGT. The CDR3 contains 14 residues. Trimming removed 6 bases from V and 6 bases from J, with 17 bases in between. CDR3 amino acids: CASRGQALKAEAFF. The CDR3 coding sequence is TGTGCCAGCAGGGGGCAGGCCCTTAAGGCTGAAGCTTTCTTT.

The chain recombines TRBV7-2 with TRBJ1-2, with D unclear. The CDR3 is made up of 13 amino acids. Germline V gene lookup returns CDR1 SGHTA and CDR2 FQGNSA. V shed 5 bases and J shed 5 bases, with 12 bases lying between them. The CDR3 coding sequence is TGTGCCAGCAGCCCCAGGAATCCATATGGCTACACCTTC. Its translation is CASSPRNPYGYTF.

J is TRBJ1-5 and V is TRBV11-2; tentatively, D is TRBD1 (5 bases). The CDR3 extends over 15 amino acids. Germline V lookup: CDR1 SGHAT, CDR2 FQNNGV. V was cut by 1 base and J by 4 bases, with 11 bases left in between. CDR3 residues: CASSLGGDSNQPQHF. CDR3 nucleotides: TGTGCCAGCAGCTTAGGGGGCGATTCTAATCAGCCCCAGCATTTT.

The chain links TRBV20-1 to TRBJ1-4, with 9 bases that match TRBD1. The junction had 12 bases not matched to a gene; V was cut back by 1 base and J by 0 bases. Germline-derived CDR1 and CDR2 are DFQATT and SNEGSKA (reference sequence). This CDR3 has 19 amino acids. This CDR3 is CSARATGGKTVTTNEKLFF. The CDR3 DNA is TGCAGTGCTAGAGCTACAGGGGGCAAGACCGTTACAACTAATGAAAAACTGTTTTTT.

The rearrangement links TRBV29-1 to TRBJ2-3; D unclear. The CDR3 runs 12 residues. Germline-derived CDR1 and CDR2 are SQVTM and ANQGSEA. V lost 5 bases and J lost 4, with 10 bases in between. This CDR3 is CSVSFQPDTQYF. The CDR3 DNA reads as TGCAGCGTTTCTTTTCAGCCAGATACGCAGTATTTT.

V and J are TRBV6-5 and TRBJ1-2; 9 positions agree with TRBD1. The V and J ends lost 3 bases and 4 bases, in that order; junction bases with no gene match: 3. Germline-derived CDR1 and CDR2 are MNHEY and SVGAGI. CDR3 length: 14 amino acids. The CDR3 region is CASSYGDRAYGYTF. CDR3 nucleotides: TGTGCCAGCAGTTATGGGGACAGGGCCTATGGCTACACCTTC.

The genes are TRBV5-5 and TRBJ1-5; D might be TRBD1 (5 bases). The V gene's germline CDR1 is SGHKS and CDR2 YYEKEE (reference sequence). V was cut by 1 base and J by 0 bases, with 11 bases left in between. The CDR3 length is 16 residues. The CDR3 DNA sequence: TGTGCCAGCAGCTTGCTCGGGGGGGATAGCAATCAGCCCCAGCATTTT. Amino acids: CASSLLGGDSNQPQHF.

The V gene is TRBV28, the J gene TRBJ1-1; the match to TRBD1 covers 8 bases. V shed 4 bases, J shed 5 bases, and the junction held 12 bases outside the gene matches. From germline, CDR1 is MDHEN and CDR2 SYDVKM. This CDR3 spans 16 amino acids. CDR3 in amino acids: CASSYSGTGLGTEAFF. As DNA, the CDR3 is TGTGCCAGCAGTTACTCCGGGACAGGATTGGGGACTGAAGCTTTCTTT.

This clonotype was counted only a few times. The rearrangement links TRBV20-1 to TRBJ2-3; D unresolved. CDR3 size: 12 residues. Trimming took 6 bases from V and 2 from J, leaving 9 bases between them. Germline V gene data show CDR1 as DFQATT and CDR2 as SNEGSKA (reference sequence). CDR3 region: CSAEDLTDTQYF. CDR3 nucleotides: TGCAGTGCCGAGGACCTCACAGATACGCAGTATTTT.

The CDR3 loop is CSVEGFAGFGYEQYF. CDR3 nucleotides: TGCAGCGTTGAAGGATTTGCAGGGTTTGGTTACGAGCAGTACTTC. The chain uses TRBV29-1 and TRBJ2-7; possible D gene TRBD1, 5 bases. Trimming took 1 base from V and 4 from J, leaving 17 bases between them. From germline, CDR1 is SQVTM and CDR2 ANQGSEA. The CDR3 extends over 15 amino acids.

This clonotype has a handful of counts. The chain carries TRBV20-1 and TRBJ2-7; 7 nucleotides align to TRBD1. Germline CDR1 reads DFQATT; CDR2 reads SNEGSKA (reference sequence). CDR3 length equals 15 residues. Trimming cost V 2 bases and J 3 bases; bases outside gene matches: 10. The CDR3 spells CSARRTGRINYEQYF. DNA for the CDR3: TGCAGTGCTAGACGGACAGGAAGAATCAACTACGAGCAGTACTTC.

DNA of the CDR3: TGTGCCAGCAGTTTGGGGCGGGGGGGCCAGAATGAGCAGTTCTTC. As protein: CASSLGRGGQNEQFF. The V gene is TRBV6-2 or TRBV6-3, the J gene TRBJ2-1; TRBD2 matches 9 bases. The CDR3 extends over 15 amino acids. Germline lookup yields CDR1 MNHEY and CDR2 SVGEGT. The J segment lost 7 bases and the V segment lost 4 bases, leaving 8 bases of the junction unmatched.

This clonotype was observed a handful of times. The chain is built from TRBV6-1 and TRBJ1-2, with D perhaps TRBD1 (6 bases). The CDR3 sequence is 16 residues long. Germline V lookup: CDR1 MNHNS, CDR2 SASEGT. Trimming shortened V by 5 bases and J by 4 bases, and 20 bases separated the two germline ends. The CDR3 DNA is TGTGCCAGCAGTCTTATTCCGGACAGTGGCCCCTATGGCTACACCTTC. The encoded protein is CASSLIPDSGPYGYTF.

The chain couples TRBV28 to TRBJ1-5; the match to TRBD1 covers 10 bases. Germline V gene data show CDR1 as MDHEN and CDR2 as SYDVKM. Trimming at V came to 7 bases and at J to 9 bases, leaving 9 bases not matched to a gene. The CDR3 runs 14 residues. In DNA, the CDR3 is TGTGCCAGCATTACTGACAGGGGGCGGCGGCCCCAGCATTTT. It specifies CASITDRGRRPQHF.

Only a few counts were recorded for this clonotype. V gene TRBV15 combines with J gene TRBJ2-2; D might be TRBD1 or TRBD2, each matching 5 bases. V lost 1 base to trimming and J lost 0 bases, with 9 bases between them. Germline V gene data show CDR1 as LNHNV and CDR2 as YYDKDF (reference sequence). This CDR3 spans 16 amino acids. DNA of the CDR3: TGTGCCACCAGCAGAGGGGGGACGCCGAACACCGGGGAGCTGTTTTTT. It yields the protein CATSRGGTPNTGELFF.